This TCR beta chain stems from a study of neoadjuvant anti-PD-1 for oral cavity cancer. Overall study: Most patients had three to four biweekly doses of 3 mg/kg nivolumab before resection.

Stated time point: after neoadjuvant nivolumab, at surgical resection. PBMCs were not maintained or expanded in culture before analysis. A word on this clone: What it binds is not known.

Germline V gene lookup returns CDR1 SGHRS and CDR2 YFSETQ. The J segment lost 7 bases and the V segment lost 4 bases, leaving 4 bases of the junction unmatched. The CDR3 is 13 amino acids. Study-wide findings and caveats: Non-responders to neoadjuvant nivolumab had significantly more clonal PBMC T cells than responders.

Six replicates per PBMC sample, mostly from approximately 0.45 ug of genomic DNA. Here immunoSEQ multiplex PCR was the method, and the copy in TCRdb shows in-frame clones only, minus some. The table lists approximately 8,400 clones, more than 60% of them singletons. This chain joins TRBV5-1 and TRBJ1-1; 10 bases align to TRBD1. This receptor was obtained from a person aged 35-79 years with oral cavity squamous cell carcinoma. This specimen consisted of PBMCs, obtained after nivolumab (anti-PD-1) treatment. The CDR3 DNA follows: TGCGCCAGCAGCCCATGGACAGGGGGTGAAGCTTTCTTT. Its protein is CASSPWTGGEAFF.